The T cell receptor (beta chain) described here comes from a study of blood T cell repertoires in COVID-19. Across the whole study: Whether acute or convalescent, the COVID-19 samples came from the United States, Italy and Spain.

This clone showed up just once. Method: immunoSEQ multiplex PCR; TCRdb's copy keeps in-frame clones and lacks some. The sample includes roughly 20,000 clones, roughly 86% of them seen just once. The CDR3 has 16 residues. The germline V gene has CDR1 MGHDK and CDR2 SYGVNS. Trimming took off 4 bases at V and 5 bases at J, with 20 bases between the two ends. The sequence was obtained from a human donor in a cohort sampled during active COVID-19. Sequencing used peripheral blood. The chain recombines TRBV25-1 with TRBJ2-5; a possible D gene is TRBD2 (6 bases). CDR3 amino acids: CASSVEGRTGGETQYF. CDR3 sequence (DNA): TGTGCCAGCAGTGTAGAAGGCAGGACCGGAGGGGAGACCCAGTACTTC. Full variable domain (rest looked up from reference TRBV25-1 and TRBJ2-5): EADIYQTPRYLVIGTGKKITLECSQTMGHDKMYWYQQDPGMELHLIHYSYGVNSTEKGDLSSESTVSRIRTEHFPLTLESARPSHTSQYLCASSVEGRTGGETQYFGPGTRLLVL.